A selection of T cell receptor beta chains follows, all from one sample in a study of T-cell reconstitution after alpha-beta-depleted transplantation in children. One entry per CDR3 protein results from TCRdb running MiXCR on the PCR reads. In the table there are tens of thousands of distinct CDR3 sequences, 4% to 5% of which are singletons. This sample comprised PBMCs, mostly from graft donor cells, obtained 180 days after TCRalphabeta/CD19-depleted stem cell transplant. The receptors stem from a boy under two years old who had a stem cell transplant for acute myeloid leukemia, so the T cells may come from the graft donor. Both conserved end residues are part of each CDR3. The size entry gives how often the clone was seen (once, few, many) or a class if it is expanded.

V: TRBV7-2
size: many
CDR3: CASSLRHQDTEAFF

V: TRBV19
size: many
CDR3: CASSPPPAKNIQYF

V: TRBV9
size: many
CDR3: CASSVGPATNEKLFF

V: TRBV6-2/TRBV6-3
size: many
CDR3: CASSHKETQYF

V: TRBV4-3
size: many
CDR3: CASSQRQGQHYGYTF

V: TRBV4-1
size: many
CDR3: CASSQSGTELFF

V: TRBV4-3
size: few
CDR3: CASSPGLTDTQYF

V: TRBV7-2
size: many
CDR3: CASSLTPGQGTDEQYF

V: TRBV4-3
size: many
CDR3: CASVPLPGTTYQETQYF

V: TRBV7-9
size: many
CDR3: CASSLGAGGTGHQPQHF

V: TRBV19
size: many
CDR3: CASSPADSLISGNTIYF

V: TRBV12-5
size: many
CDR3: CASGPRGGDYEQYF

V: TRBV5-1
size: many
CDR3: CASSSPLAGGFQETQYF

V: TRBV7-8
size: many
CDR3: CASSLLWTNTGELFF

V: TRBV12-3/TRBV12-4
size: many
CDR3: CASSLQGVKSTEAFF